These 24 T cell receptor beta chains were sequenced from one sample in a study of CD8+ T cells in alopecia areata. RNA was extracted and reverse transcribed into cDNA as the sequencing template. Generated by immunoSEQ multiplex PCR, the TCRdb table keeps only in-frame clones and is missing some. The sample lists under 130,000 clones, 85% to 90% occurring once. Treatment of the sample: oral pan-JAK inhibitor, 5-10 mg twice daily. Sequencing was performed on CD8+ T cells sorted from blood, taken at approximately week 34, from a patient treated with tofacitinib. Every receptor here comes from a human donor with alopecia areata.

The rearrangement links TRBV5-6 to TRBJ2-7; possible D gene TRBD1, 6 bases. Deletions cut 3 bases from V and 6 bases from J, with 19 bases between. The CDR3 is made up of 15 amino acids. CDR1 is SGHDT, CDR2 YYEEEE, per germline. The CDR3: CASSSPHYSQGEQYF. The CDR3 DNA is TGTGCCAGCAGCTCACCTCATTATTCACAGGGCGAGCAGTACTTC.

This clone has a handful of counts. The CDR3 nucleotides are TGTGCCAGCAGCCCTAGGAGGAACACAGATACGCAGTATTTT. Its translation: CASSPRRNTDTQYF. The genes are TRBV7-9 and TRBJ2-3; TRBD2 might be the D (5 bases). The CDR3 sequence is 14 residues long. V lost 5 bases, J lost 2 bases, and 11 bases lay in between. Germline loops: CDR1 SEHNR, CDR2 FQNEAQ (reference sequence).

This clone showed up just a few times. As DNA, the CDR3 is TGTGCCAGTGCTCCAAGATGGACTAGCGGTGATGAGCAGTTCTTC. It specifies CASAPRWTSGDEQFF. The chain employs TRBV19 and TRBJ2-1; 10 bases line up with TRBD2. This CDR3 contains 15 residues. V lost 8 bases to trimming and J lost 8 bases; unmatched junction nucleotides: 12. The germline V gene encodes CDR1 LNHDA and CDR2 SQIVND (reference sequence).

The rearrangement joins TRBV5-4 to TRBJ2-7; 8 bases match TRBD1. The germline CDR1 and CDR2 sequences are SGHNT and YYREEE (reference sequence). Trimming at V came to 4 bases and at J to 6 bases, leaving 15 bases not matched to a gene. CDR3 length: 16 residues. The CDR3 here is CASSPGTGSAAGEQYF. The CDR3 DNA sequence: TGTGCCAGCAGCCCTGGGACAGGAAGTGCTGCTGGCGAGCAGTACTTC. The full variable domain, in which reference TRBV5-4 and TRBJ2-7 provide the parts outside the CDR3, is ETGVTQSPTHLIKTRGQQVTLRCSSQSGHNTVSWYQQALGQGPQFIFQYYREEENGRGNFPPRFSGLQFPNYSSELNVNALELDDSALYLCASSPGTGSAAGEQYFGPGTRLTVT.

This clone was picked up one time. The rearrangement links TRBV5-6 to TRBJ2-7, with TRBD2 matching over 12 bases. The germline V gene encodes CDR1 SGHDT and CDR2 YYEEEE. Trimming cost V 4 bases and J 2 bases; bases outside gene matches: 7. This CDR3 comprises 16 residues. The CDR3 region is CASSDATSGGAYEQYF. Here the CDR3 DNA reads TGTGCCAGCAGCGACGCGACTAGCGGGGGAGCCTACGAGCAGTACTTC. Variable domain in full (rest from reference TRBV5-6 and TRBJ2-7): DAGVTQSPTHLIKTRGQQVTLRCSPKSGHDTVSWYQQALGQGPQFIFQYYEEEERQRGNFPDRFSGHQFPNYSSELNVNALLLGDSALYLCASSDATSGGAYEQYFGPGTRLTVT.

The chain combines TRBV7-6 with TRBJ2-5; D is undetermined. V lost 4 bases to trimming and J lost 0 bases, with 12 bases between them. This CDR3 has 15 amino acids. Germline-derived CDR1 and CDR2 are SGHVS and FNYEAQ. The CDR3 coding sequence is TGTGCCAGCAGCTCCTCAGGCCCCTACCAAGAGACCCAGTACTTC. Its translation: CASSSSGPYQETQYF.

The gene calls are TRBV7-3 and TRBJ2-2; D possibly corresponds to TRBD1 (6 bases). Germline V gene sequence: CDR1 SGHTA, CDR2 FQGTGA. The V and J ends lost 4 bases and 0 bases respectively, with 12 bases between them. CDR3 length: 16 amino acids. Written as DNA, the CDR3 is TGTGCCAGCAGCTCACTGGGGGCCGCGAACACCGGGGAGCTGTTTTTT. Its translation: CASSSLGAANTGELFF.

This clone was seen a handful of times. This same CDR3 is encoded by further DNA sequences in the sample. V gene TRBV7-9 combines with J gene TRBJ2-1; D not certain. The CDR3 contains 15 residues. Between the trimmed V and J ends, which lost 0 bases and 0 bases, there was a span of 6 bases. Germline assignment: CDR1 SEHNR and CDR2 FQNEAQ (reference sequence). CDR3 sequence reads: CASSLAGSSYNEQFF. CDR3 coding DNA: TGTGCCAGCAGCTTAGCGGGAAGCTCCTACAATGAGCAGTTCTTC.

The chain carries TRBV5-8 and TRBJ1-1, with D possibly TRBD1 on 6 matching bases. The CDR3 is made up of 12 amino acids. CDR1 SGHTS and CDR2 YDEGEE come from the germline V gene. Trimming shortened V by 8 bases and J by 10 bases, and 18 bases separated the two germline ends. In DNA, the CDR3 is TGTGCCAGGGACCTGGGGGCGCCGGGAGCTTTCTTT. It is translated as CARDLGAPGAFF.

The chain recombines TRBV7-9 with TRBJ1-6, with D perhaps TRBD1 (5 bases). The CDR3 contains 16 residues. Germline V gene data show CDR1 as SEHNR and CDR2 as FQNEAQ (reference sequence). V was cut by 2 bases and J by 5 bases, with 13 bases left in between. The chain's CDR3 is CASSLPEGSNNSPLHF. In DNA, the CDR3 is TGTGCCAGCAGCTTACCCGAGGGGTCTAATAATTCACCCCTCCACTTT.

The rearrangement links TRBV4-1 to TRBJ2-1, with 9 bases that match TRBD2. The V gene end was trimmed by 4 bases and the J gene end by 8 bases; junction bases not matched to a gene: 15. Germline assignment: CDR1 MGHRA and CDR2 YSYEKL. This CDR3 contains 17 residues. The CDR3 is CASSPVPARGGYDEQFF. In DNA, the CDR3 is TGCGCCAGCAGCCCAGTTCCGGCGCGGGGGGGCTATGATGAGCAGTTCTTC.

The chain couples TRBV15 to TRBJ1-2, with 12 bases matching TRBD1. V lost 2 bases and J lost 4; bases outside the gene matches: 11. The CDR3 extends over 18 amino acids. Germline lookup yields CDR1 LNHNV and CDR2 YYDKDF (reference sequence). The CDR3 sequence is CATSRPGDRGRPVYGYTF. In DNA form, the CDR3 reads TGTGCCACCAGCAGACCTGGGGACAGGGGGCGCCCCGTCTATGGCTACACCTTC. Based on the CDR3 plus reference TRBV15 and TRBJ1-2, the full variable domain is DAMVIQNPRYQVTQFGKPVTLSCSQTLNHNVMYWYQQKSSQAPKLLFHYYDKDFNNEADTPDNFQSRRPNTSFCFLDIRSPGLGDTAMYLCATSRPGDRGRPVYGYTFGSGTRLTVV.

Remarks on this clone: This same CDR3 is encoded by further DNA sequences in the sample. The CDR3 nucleotides are TGCAGCGTGAGGGACGGAACCTACGAGCAGTACTTC. Translation gives CSVRDGTYEQYF. This chain connects TRBV29-1 to TRBJ2-7; either TRBD1 or TRBD2 may supply D (5 bases each). The CDR3 spans 12 residues. V dropped 6 bases and J dropped 2 bases, with 11 bases sitting between them. Germline CDR1 is SQVTM and CDR2 is ANQGSEA.

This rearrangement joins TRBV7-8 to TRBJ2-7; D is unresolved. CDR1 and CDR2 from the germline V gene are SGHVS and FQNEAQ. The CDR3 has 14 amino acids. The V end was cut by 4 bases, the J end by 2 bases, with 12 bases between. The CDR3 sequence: CASSYFGGPYEQYF. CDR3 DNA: TGTGCCAGCAGCTATTTCGGCGGACCCTACGAGCAGTACTTC.

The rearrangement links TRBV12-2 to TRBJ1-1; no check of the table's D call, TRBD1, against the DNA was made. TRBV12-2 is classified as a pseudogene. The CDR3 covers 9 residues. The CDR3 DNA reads TGTGCAAGTCGCACCAGGGCTTTCTTT. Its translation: CASRTRAFF.

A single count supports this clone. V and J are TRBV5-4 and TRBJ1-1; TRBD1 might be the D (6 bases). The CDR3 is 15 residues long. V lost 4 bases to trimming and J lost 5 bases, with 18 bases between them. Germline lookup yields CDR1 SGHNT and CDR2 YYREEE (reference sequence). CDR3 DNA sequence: TGTGCCAGCAGCGTGGCTGGAGGGGGGGAGACTGAAGCTTTCTTT. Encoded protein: CASSVAGGGETEAFF.

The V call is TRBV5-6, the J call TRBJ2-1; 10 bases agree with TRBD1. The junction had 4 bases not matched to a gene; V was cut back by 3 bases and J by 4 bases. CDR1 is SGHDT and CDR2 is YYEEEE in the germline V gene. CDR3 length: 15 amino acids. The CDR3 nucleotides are TGTGCCAGCAGCTCACCGGGACAGGGGTACAATGAGCAGTTCTTC. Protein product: CASSSPGQGYNEQFF.

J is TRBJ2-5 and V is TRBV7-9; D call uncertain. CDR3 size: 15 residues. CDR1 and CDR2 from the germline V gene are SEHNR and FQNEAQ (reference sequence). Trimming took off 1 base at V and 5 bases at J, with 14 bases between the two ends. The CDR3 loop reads CASSLGVLQSETQYF. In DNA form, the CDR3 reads TGTGCCAGCAGCTTAGGGGTTCTTCAGTCGGAGACCCAGTACTTC. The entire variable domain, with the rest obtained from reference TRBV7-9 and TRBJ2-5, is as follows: DTGVSQNPRHKITKRGQNVTFRCDPISEHNRLYWYRQTLGQGPEFLTYFQNEAQLEKSRLLSDRFSAERPKGSFSTLEIQRTEQGDSAMYLCASSLGVLQSETQYFGPGTRLLVL.

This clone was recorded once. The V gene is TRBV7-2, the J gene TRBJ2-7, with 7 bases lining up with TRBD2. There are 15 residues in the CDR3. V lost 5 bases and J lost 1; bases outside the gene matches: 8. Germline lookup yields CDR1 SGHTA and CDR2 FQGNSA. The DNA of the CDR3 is TGTGCCAGCAGCCGATCTAGCGGTGGTTCCTACGAGCAGTACTTC. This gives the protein CASSRSSGGSYEQYF.

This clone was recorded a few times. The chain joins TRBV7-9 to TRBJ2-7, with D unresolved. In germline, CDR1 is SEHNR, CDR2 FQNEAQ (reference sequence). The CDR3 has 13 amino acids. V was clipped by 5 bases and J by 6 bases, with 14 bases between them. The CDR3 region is CASSPGGVPEQYF. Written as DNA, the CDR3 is TGTGCCAGCAGCCCGGGCGGCGTCCCCGAGCAGTACTTC.

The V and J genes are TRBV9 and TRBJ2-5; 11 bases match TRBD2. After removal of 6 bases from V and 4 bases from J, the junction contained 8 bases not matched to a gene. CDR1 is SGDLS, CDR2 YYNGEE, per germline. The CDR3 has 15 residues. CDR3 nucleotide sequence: TGTGCCAGCAATCCCCTAGCGGGAGGTATAGAGACCCAGTACTTC. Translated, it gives CASNPLAGGIETQYF.

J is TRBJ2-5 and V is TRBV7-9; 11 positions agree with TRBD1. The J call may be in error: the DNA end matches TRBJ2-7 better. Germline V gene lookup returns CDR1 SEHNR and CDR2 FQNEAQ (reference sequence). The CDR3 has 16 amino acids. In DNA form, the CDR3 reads TGTGCCAGCAGCCACCAGAGCGGACAGGGGGCGTACGAGCAGTACTTC. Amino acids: CASSHQSGQGAYEQYF.

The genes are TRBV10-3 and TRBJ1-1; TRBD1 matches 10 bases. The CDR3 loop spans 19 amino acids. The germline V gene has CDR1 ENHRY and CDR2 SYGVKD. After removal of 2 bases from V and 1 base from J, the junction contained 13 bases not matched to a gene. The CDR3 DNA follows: TGTGCCATCAGTGAGACATCCGGACAGGGGGGAGCGTGGAACACTGAAGCTTTCTTT. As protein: CAISETSGQGGAWNTEAFF.

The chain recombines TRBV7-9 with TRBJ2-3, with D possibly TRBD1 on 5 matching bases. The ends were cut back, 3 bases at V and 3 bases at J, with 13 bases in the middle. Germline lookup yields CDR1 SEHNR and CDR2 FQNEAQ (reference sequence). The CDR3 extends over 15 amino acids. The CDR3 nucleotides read TGTGCCAGCAGCTTGCCAGGGATGGATACAGATACGCAGTATTTT. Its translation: CASSLPGMDTDTQYF.